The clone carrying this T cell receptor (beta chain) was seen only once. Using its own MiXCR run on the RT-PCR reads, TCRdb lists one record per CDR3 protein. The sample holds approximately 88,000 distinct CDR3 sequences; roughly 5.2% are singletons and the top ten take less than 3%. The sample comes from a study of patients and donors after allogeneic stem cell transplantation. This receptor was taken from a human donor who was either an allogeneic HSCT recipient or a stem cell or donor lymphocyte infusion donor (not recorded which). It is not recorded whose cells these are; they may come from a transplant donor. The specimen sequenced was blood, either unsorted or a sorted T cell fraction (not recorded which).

The DNA for the CDR3 is TGCAGCGTTGAAGGTGGCGGAGTTGGTGCAGATACGCAGTATTTT. Amino acid sequence: CSVEGGGVGADTQYF. The chain is built from TRBV29-1 and TRBJ2-3; D is unclear. The V end lost 1 base, the J end lost 4 bases, and 15 bases lay between the germline ends. CDR3 size: 15 residues. CDR1 is SQVTM, CDR2 ANQGSEA, per germline.